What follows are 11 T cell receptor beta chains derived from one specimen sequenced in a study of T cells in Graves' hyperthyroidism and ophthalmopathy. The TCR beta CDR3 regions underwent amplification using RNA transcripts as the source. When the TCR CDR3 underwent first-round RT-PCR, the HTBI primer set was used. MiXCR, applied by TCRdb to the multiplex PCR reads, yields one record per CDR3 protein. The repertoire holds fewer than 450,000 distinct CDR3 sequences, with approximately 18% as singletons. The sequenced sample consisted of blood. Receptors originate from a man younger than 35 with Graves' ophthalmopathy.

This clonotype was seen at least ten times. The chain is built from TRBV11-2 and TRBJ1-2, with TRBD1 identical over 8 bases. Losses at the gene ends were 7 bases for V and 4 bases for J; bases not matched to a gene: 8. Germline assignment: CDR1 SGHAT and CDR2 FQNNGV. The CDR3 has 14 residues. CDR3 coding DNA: TGTGCCAGCACCCAGGGGGCGCAGATCTATGGCTACACCTTC. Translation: CASTQGAQIYGYTF.

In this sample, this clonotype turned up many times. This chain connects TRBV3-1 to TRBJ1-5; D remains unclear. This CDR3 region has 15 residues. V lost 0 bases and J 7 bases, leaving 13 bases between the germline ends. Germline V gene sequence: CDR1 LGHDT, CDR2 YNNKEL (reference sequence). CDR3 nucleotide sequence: TGTGCCAGCAGCCAAGATAGCACTGCAAACCAGCCCCAGCATTTT. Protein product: CASSQDSTANQPQHF.

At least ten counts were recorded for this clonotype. CDR3 nucleotides: TGCAGCGTTGGGGGACAGACCTACGAGCAGTACTTC. This sequence encodes CSVGGQTYEQYF. J is TRBJ2-7 and V is TRBV29-1; 7 bases match TRBD1. V lost 4 bases and J lost 2; bases outside the gene matches: 2. Germline CDR1 is SQVTM and CDR2 is ANQGSEA. The CDR3 sequence is 12 residues long.

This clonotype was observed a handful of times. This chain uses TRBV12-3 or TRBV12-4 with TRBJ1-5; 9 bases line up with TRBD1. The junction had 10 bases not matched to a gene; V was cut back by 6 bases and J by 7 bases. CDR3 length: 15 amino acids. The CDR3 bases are TGTGCCAGCAGAACCGGGACAGGGTATGACCAGCCCCAGCATTTT. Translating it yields CASRTGTGYDQPQHF.

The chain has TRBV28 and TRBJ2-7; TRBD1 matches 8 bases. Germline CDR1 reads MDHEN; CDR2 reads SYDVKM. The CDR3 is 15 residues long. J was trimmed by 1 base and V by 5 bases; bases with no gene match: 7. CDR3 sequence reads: CASSLFRTGSYEQYF. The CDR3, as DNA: TGTGCCAGCAGTCTCTTCAGGACAGGGTCCTACGAGCAGTACTTC.

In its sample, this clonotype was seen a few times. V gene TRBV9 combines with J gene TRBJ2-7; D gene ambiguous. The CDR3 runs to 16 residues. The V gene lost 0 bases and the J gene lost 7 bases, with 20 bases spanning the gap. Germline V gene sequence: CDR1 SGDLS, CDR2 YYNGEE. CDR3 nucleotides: TGTGCCAGCAGCGTAGGGTCAGAGAGTACCCTCGGGGAGCAGTACTTC. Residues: CASSVGSESTLGEQYF.

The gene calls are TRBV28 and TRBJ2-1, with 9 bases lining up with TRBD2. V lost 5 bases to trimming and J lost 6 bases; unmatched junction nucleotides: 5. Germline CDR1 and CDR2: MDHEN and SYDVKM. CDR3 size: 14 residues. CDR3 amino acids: CASSTSGGFNEQFF. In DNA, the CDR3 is TGTGCCAGCAGTACAAGCGGGGGGTTCAATGAGCAGTTCTTC.

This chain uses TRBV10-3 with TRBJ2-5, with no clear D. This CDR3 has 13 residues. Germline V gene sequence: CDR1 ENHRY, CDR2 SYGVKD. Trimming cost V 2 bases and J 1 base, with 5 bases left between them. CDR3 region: CAISEGGQETQYF. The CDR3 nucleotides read TGTGCCATCAGTGAGGGCGGCCAAGAGACCCAGTACTTC.

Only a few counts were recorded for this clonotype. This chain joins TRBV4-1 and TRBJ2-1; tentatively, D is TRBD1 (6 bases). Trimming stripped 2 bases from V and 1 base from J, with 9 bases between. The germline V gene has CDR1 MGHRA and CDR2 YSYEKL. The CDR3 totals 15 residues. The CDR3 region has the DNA TGCGCCAGCAGCCAATGGACAGTATCCTACAATGAGCAGTTCTTC. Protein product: CASSQWTVSYNEQFF.

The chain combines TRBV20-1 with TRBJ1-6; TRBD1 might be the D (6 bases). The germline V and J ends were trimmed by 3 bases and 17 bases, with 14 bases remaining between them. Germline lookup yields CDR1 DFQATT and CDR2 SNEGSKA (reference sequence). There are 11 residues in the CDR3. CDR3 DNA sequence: TGCAGTGCTAGCCTGGACAGCGGGATCCACTTT. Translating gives CSASLDSGIHF.

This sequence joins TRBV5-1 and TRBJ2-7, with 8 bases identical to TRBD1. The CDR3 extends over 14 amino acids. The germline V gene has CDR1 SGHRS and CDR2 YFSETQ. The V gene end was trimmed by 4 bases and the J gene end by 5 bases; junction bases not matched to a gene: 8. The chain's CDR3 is CASSVPGQVDEQYF. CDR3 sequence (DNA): TGCGCCAGCAGCGTACCGGGACAGGTTGACGAGCAGTACTTC.